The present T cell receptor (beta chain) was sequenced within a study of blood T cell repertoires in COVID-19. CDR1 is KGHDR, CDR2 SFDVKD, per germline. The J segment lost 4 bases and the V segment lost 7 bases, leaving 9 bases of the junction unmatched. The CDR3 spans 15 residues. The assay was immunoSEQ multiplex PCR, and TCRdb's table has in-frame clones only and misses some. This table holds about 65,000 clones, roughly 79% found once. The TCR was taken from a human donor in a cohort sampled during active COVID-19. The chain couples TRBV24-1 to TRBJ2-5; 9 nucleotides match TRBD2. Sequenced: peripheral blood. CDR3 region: CATSQPAGGTETQYF. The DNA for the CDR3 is TGTGCCACCAGCCAGCCAGCGGGAGGTACAGAGACCCAGTACTTC.